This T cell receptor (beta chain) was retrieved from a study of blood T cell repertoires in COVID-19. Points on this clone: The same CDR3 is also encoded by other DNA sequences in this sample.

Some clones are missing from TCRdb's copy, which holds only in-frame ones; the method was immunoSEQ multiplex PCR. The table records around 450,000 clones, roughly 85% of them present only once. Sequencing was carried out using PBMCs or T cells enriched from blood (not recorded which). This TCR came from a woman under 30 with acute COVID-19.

In nucleotides, the CDR3 is TGTGCCAGCAGTCCCAGGGCAAGCGGAAACACCATATATTTT. Its translation is CASSPRASGNTIYF. The chain couples TRBV2 to TRBJ1-3; D is perhaps TRBD1 (5 bases). V gave up 5 bases and J gave up 4 bases, with 12 bases separating them. Germline V gives CDR1 SNHLY, CDR2 FYNNEI. The CDR3 covers 14 residues. The full variable domain, with the rest looked up from reference TRBV2 and TRBJ1-3, is EPEVTQTPSHQVTQMGQEVILRCVPISNHLYFYWYRQILGQKVEFLVSFYNNEISEKSEIFDDQFSVERPDGSNFTLKIRSTKLEDSAMYFCASSPRASGNTIYFGEGSWLTVV.